Listed below are T cell receptor beta chains from one sample, sequenced in a study of response to subunit inactivated influenza vaccine. TCRdb analysed the RT-PCR reads with MiXCR anew, one entry per CDR3 protein. This table has over 800,000 distinct CDR3 sequences, roughly 20% appearing once. The starting material was PBMCs from blood, obtained 4 to 6 days after vaccination. These receptor sequences come from a man aged 45-65 years who received an inactivated influenza vaccine. Each CDR3 is given with its conserved first and last residue. D genes are given only for firm matches. Rows give clone size only sometimes, using once, few, many, or a class for an expanded clone.

clone size | D gene | J gene | V gene | CDR3 protein | CDR3 DNA
few | NA | TRBJ2-7 | TRBV7-2 | CASSPSWRGHEQYF | TGTGCCAGCAGCCCTTCGTGGCGGGGCCACGAGCAGTACTTC
few | NA | TRBJ2-7 | TRBV7-9 | CARIRNSQDYF | TGTGCCAGGATCCGTAATAGTCAGGATTACTTC
NA | TRBD2 | TRBJ2-1 | TRBV6-1 | CASRGQLAGPSNEQFF | TGTGCCAGCAGGGGTCAACTAGCGGGCCCCTCGAATGAGCAGTTCTTC
NA | NA | TRBJ2-3 | TRBV12-3/TRBV12-4 | CASSLGPNTDTQYF | TGTGCCAGCAGTTTAGGTCCAAACACAGATACGCAGTATTTT
many | NA | TRBJ2-7 | TRBV20-1 | CSARDLTEVAPYEQYF | TGCAGTGCTAGAGATCTGACCGAGGTAGCTCCCTACGAGCAGTACTTC
NA | NA | TRBJ2-7 | TRBV7-2 | CASSPYRVVPEQYF | TGTGCCAGCAGCCCATACAGGGTTGTACCCGAGCAGTACTTC
NA | NA | TRBJ1-1 | TRBV29-1 | CSVEFRERMNTEAFF | TGCAGCGTTGAATTCAGGGAGAGGATGAACACTGAAGCTTTCTTT
NA | TRBD2 | TRBJ2-1 | TRBV5-5 | CASSSVTSGGASNEQFF | TGTGCCAGCAGCTCCGTCACTAGCGGGGGGGCGAGTAATGAGCAGTTCTTC
few | NA | TRBJ1-1 | TRBV29-1 | CSVEGRGGEAFF | TGCAGCGTTGAGGGGCGAGGGGGTGAAGCTTTCTTT
few | TRBD2 | TRBJ2-3 | TRBV20-1 | CSARFTSGRSDTQYF | TGCAGTGCTAGATTCACTAGCGGGAGGTCGGATACGCAGTATTTT
many | NA | TRBJ2-2 | TRBV12-3/TRBV12-4 | CASTLWGEDGELFF | TGTGCCAGCACCCTATGGGGCGAGGACGGGGAGCTGTTTTTT
many | NA | TRBJ2-5 | TRBV6-6 | CASKNRFQETQYF | TGTGCCAGCAAAAACAGGTTTCAAGAGACCCAGTACTTC
few | NA | TRBJ2-5 | TRBV12-3/TRBV12-4 | CASTPPRAVYAQETQYF | TGTGCCAGCACCCCGCCGCGCGCCGTTTATGCGCAAGAGACCCAGTACTTC
NA | NA | TRBJ2-7 | TRBV9 | CASSVGVRNIPYEQYF | TGTGCCAGCAGCGTAGGGGTCCGGAACATTCCCTACGAGCAGTACTTC
few | TRBD2 | TRBJ2-1 | TRBV20-1 | CSAWTSEGGSEQFF | TGCAGTGCTTGGACTAGCGAGGGCGGGAGTGAGCAGTTCTTC
NA | TRBD2 | TRBJ2-1 | TRBV12-5 | CASGLVLAGENNEQFF | TGTGCTAGTGGTTTGGTACTAGCGGGGGAGAACAATGAGCAGTTCTTC
many | NA | TRBJ2-1 | TRBV12-3/TRBV12-4 | CASRDGWNNEQFF | TGTGCCAGCAGAGACGGATGGAACAATGAGCAGTTCTTC
NA | TRBD1 | TRBJ1-6 | TRBV4-1 | CASSQVVRDRGTPYNSPLHF | TGCGCCAGCAGCCAAGTCGTTCGGGACAGGGGGACTCCCTATAATTCACCCCTCCACTTT
few | NA | TRBJ1-5 | TRBV6-1 | CASSPPRVSNQPQHF | TGTGCCAGCAGCCCGCCGAGAGTTAGCAATCAGCCCCAGCATTTT
NA | NA | TRBJ2-1 | TRBV4-1 | CASSRTGGGWDNEQFF | TGCGCCAGCAGCCGCACAGGGGGGGGTTGGGACAATGAGCAGTTCTTC
NA | TRBD2 | TRBJ2-3 | TRBV11-2 | CASSLDVGSGGGSDTQYF | TGTGCCAGCAGCTTAGATGTTGGTAGCGGGGGGGGGTCAGATACGCAGTATTTT
many | TRBD2 | TRBJ2-2 | TRBV29-1 | CSAGLAGGTGELFF | TGCAGCGCTGGACTAGCGGGTGGTACCGGGGAGCTGTTTTTT
NA | TRBD1 | TRBJ1-2 | TRBV20-1 | CSALTGTANYGYTF | TGCAGTGCTTTAACCGGGACAGCTAACTATGGCTACACCTTC
few | TRBD1 | TRBJ2-2 | TRBV12-3/TRBV12-4 | CASRNTGAPGELFF | TGTGCCAGCAGAAATACAGGGGCGCCCGGGGAGCTGTTTTTT
few | TRBD2 | TRBJ2-3 | TRBV20-1 | CSAPREGGTDTQYF | TGCAGTGCTCCACGGGAGGGCGGCACAGATACGCAGTATTTT
NA | NA | TRBJ1-1 | TRBV7-9 | CASILRTAMNTEAFF | TGTGCCAGCATCCTACGGACAGCCATGAACACTGAAGCTTTCTTT
few | NA | TRBJ1-5 | TRBV12-3/TRBV12-4 | CASSMSHNQPQHF | TGTGCCAGCAGTATGTCGCACAATCAGCCCCAGCATTTT
few | TRBD2 | TRBJ2-5 | TRBV6-1 | CASTNPGGHQETQYF | TGTGCCAGCACCAACCCGGGGGGGCATCAAGAGACCCAGTACTTC
NA | NA | TRBJ1-2 | TRBV10-3 | CAISEEEVHNYGYTF | TGTGCCATCAGTGAAGAGGAGGTGCATAACTATGGCTACACCTTC
NA | NA | TRBJ1-3 | TRBV11-2 | CASSLVRTLSSRGVTGNTIYF | TGTGCCAGCAGCTTAGTCAGGACCTTATCGAGCAGGGGTGTTACTGGAAACACCATATATTTT
few | NA | TRBJ1-3 | TRBV15 | CATRPAAGNTIYF | TGTGCCACGCGTCCAGCCGCTGGAAACACCATATATTTT
NA | TRBD1 | TRBJ2-1 | TRBV24-1 | CATSAHPGGSYNEQFF | TGTGCCACCAGTGCTCACCCAGGGGGCTCTTACAATGAGCAGTTCTTC
NA | NA | TRBJ1-5 | TRBV6-5 | CASSYADISNQPQHF | TGTGCCAGCAGTTACGCAGACATTAGCAATCAGCCCCAGCATTTT
few | NA | TRBJ2-1 | TRBV24-1 | CATSERLLGKQFF | TGTGCCACCAGTGAGCGACTGCTCGGGAAGCAGTTCTTC
few | TRBD1 | TRBJ1-6 | TRBV20-1 | CSARGGGGGYSPLHF | TGCAGTGCTAGAGGAGGAGGAGGGGGCTATTCACCCCTCCACTTT
NA | TRBD2 | TRBJ2-1 | TRBV11-2 | CASSLSGTNLYNEQFF | TGTGCCAGCAGCTTGAGCGGGACCAACCTCTACAATGAGCAGTTCTTC
NA | NA | TRBJ2-1 | TRBV7-9 | CASSTTRFNNEQFF | TGTGCCAGCAGCACAACTAGATTCAACAATGAGCAGTTCTTC
NA | TRBD2 | TRBJ2-3 | TRBV20-1 | CSARSGLAGGSSFTDTQYF | TGCAGTGCTAGATCAGGACTAGCGGGAGGATCAAGTTTCACAGATACGCAGTATTTT
few | NA | TRBJ2-7 | TRBV20-1 | CSARDSGFGQDPYEQYF | TGCAGTGCTAGAGATAGTGGGTTTGGTCAGGACCCCTACGAGCAGTACTTC
NA | TRBD2 | TRBJ2-1 | TRBV7-9 | CASSSPGLAGFDEQFF | TGTGCCAGCAGCAGCCCGGGACTAGCGGGGTTCGATGAGCAGTTCTTC
many | TRBD2 | TRBJ2-5 | TRBV28 | CASSLPRGEETQYF | TGTGCCAGCAGCTTACCCCGGGGGGAGGAGACCCAGTACTTC
few | NA | TRBJ2-2 | TRBV9 | CASSYRGRPTGELFF | TGTGCCAGCAGCTACCGCGGGCGGCCTACCGGGGAGCTGTTTTTT
NA | TRBD1 | TRBJ2-6 | TRBV18 | CASSQGQPSGANVLTF | TGTGCCAGCTCACAGGGACAGCCCTCTGGGGCCAACGTCCTGACTTTC
many | TRBD2 | TRBJ2-7 | TRBV29-1 | CSVENPGLAGGPYEQYF | TGCAGCGTTGAAAATCCGGGACTAGCGGGAGGCCCCTACGAGCAGTACTTC
once | TRBD2 | TRBJ2-7 | TRBV20-1 | CSAYSSGGVNEQYF | TGCAGTGCTTACAGTAGCGGGGGAGTAAATGAGCAGTACTTC